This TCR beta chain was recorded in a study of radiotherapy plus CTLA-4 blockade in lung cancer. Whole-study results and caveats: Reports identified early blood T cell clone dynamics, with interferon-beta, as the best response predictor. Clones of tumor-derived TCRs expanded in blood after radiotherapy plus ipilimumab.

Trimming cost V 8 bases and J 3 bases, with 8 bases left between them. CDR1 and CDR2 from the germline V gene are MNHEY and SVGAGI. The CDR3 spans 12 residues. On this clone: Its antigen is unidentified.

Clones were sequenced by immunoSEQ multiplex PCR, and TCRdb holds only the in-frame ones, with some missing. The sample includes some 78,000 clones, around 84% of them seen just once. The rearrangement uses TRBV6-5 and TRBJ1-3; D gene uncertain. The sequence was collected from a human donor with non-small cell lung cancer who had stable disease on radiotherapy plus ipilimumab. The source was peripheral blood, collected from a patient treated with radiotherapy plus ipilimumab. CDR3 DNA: TGTGCCAGCGGACGGGATGGAAACACCATATATTTT. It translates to CASGRDGNTIYF.